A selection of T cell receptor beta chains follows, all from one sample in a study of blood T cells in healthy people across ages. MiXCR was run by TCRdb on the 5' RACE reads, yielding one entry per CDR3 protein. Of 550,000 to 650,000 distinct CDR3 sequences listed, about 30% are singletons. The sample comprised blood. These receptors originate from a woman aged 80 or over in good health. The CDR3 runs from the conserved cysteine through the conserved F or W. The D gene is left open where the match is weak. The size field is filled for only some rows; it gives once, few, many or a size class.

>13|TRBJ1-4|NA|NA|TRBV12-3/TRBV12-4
CASRTTLGEKLFF
TGTGCCAGCAGAACGACCCTAGGGGAAAAACTGTTTTTT
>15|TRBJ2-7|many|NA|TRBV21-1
CASSMGTGVIYEQYF
TGTGCCAGCAGCATGGGGACAGGGGTTATCTACGAGCAGTACTTC
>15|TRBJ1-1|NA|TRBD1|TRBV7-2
CASSIQGAANTEAFF
TGTGCCAGCAGTATTCAGGGGGCGGCGAACACTGAAGCTTTCTTT
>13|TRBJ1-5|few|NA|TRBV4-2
CASSPDINQPQHF
TGTGCCAGCAGCCCGGACATAAACCAGCCCCAGCATTTT
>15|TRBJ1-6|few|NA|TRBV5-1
CASSLDGRLNSPLHF
TGCGCCAGCAGCTTGGATGGCAGACTTAATTCACCCCTCCACTTT
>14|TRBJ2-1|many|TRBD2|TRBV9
CASSGWRGADEQFF
TGTGCCAGCAGCGGATGGCGGGGGGCTGATGAGCAGTTCTTC
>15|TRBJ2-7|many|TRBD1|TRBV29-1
CSVEESWTGTREQYF
TGCAGCGTTGAAGAGTCATGGACAGGGACGAGGGAGCAGTACTTC
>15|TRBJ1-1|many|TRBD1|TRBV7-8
CASSPRKGAGTEAFF
TGTGCCAGCAGCCCGCGCAAGGGGGCCGGGACTGAAGCTTTCTTT
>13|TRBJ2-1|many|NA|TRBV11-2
CASSPSWGDEQFF
TGTGCCAGCAGCCCGAGCTGGGGCGATGAGCAGTTCTTC
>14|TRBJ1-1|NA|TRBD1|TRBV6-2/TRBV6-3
CASARDSRQTEAFF
TGTGCCAGCGCCCGGGACAGCAGGCAAACTGAAGCTTTCTTT
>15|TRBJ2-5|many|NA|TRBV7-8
CASSVGDSGQETQYF
TGTGCCAGCAGCGTTGGTGACAGCGGCCAAGAGACCCAGTACTTC